This paragraph covers one TCR beta chain sequence. Its antigen is still unknown. No much larger clonotype is one base removed from it; base qualities were not supplied. Trimming takes 7 bases off V and 6 bases off J; junction bases not matched to a gene: 8. In the germline V gene, CDR1 corresponds to SNHLY and CDR2 to FYNNEI. The CDR3 has 15 amino acids, counting the end cysteine and phenylalanine. Kept here is only the CDR3 DNA, which spans 45 bases and is read in frame from base 1. Library prep was done by the immunoSEQ multiplex PCR assay. Adaptive Biotechnologies carried out TCRB amplification, library preparation, sequencing and preliminary bioinformatics at Survey level resolution. TCRB sequencing used multiplex PCR amplification of genomic DNA from sorted cTfh populations. As for the original processing: Clonality was calculated in R as 1 minus normalized Shannon entropy, and the Gini index was computed with the R package ineq. To get the overlap score, the summed counts of shared sequences were divided by the total counts of all sequences in both of the compared samples. Shared-clonotype significance used Fisher's exact test assuming a theoretical repertoire of 10^7 TCRB sequences. Not all clones reach the TCRdb copy of this immuneACCESS table, which keeps in-frame sequences only. Checked studies attribute under half of the gap to unresolved V genes and leave the rest unexplained. V and J calls and clone size are those listed in that table; D and trimming were worked out from the DNA. This sample gives several thousand clones in total; roughly 80% of them show up just once. In total, the top ten clones hold around 1.7% of the sample.

According to the study, the label for this sample's time point signals: 2014-2015 season, 7 days after vaccination. Adults received seasonal inactivated influenza vaccine (Fluvarix), and TCRB sequencing tracked sorted blood CD4 subsets before and after vaccination. Subjects were considered eligible if community-dwelling and if influenza vaccine had not been received in the prior 6 months. Subjects were excluded for influenza vaccine contraindications, substance abuse, HIV/AIDS, active malignancy, immunomodulatory medication, or active illness such as respiratory infection. At each time point, somewhere between about 35 and 100 mL of blood was taken. Non-naive CD4+CXCR5+PD-1+ cells were defined as circulating Tfh and were sorted into two fractions, ICOS+CD38+ and ICOS-CD38-. Either Ficoll-Paque PLUS or SepMate separation was used to isolate PBMC. Before DNA extraction, cell subsets were sorted from PBMC on a BD FACS Aria.

This sample was taken from a study of follicular helper T cells after annual influenza vaccination (dated by TCRdb to 2017 to 2019). A note on the overall study: Blood was drawn on days 0, 7 and 28 after each seasonal influenza vaccination. Some subjects were followed across successive annual vaccinations spanning the 2013-2014, 2014-2015 and 2015-2016 seasons to study recall of cTfh clones. One week after vaccination, a second recruited cohort of 12 to 13 subjects (Table S1) displayed a similar ICOS+CD38+ cTfh response. Six subjects had multi-year samples: four covered two vaccination seasons and two covered three seasons. The 2015 samples were processed right after collection, while the 2013-2014 samples were cryopreserved.

Broad study findings and their caveats: Successive annual vaccinations recalled a recurrent oligoclonal ICOS+CD38+ cTfh response that contained tetramer and AIM influenza-specific clonotypes. Only roughly 9-20% of analyzed cells yielded productive TCRB sequences, so sampling of rare clonotypes was not possible. ICOS+CD38+ cTfh clonality correlated with the frequency of that population, and its change correlated with the change in circulating plasmablast frequency. Day 7 ICOS+CD38+ clones were most often found later in ICOS-CD38- cTfh, suggesting that subset may serve as a memory reservoir.

The receptor's source is an adult who received the influenza vaccine. Here the chain combines TRBV2 and TRBJ1-5, with 11 central nucleotides matching TRBD1. Sequences were derived from CXCR5+ CD38- circulating T follicular helper cells from blood, sampled 7 days after influenza vaccination. The cell subset or site label here, explained by the study, means: circulating Tfh, non-naive CD4+CXCR5+PD-1+ (ICOS+CD38+ or ICOS-CD38-). The CDR3 corresponds to CASKARDRGSQPQHF. The DNA is as follows: TGTGCCAGCAAAGCCCGGGACAGGGGGAGTCAGCCCCAGCATTTT.